This T cell receptor beta chain stems from a study of cytomegalovirus exposure and HLA in healthy donors. Study observations and caveats: Cytomegalovirus-associated status was assigned to 164 TCR beta chains.

Concerning this clone: The antigen remains undetermined.

Produced via immunoSEQ multiplex PCR; TCRdb's table is partial and in-frame only. The top ten clones hold about 14% of a sample with about 220,000 clones, 75% to 90% of them seen once. This CDR3 is 16 amino acids long. Looked up from germline, CDR1 is SNHLY and CDR2 is FYNNEI. V shed 6 bases, J shed 8 bases, and the junction held 18 bases outside the gene matches. Sequencing was carried out using PBMCs. The chain carries TRBV2 and TRBJ1-2; 7 nucleotides line up with TRBD1. The clonotype comes from a woman aged 25 to 39 in good health and CMV-seropositive. CDR3 sequence reads: CASRWMTGTRSTGYTF. As DNA, the CDR3 is TGTGCCAGCAGATGGATGACAGGGACCCGGTCTACGGGCTACACCTTC.